Below, 27 T cell receptor beta chains from the same sample are listed, as sequenced in a study of post-analysis software for immune sequencing data. Carried by the TCR beta cDNA libraries were unique molecular identifiers. TCRdb ran MiXCR on the PCR reads and lists one entry per CDR3 protein. The sample shows a few hundred thousand distinct CDR3 sequences, less than 40% of them seen only once. No antigen has been identified for these receptors. General study findings and limits: Higher frequency in patients than in controls was seen for about five TRBV segments, with TRBV5-6, TRBV5-1 and TRBV20-1 among them.

Sequencing was done on a sample of blood. These receptors were collected from a girl aged 2 to 9 with multiple sclerosis.

This clonotype was observed a handful of times. The genes are TRBV7-2 and TRBJ2-1; 13 nucleotides match TRBD2. V shed 6 bases and J 7 bases; nucleotides not matched to a gene: 6. Germline V CDR1 and CDR2: SGHTA, FQGNSA. The CDR3 extends over 15 amino acids. CDR3 sequence (DNA): TGTGCCAGCAGGAGGACTAGCGGGAGTGTTAATGAGCAGTTCTTC. Translation gives CASRRTSGSVNEQFF.

The gene calls are TRBV13 and TRBJ2-1, with 11 nucleotides matching TRBD2. The junction had 7 bases not matched to a gene; V was cut back by 0 bases and J by 0 bases. The CDR3 loop spans 19 amino acids. Per germline, CDR1 PRHDT and CDR2 FYEKMQ (reference sequence). CDR3 loop: CASSLGRLAGFPSYNEQFF. The CDR3 bases are TGTGCCAGCAGCTTAGGTCGACTAGCGGGATTCCCCTCCTACAATGAGCAGTTCTTC.

The chain joins TRBV5-1 to TRBJ2-7; TRBD1 or TRBD2 may be the D gene (6 bases each). V lost 4 bases and J 7 bases, leaving 18 bases between the germline ends. This CDR3 has 14 residues. Looked up from germline, CDR1 is SGHRS and CDR2 is YFSETQ. The CDR3 protein is CASSLRGGGDEQYF. The DNA of the CDR3 is TGCGCCAGCAGCCTGAGAGGGGGAGGCGATGAGCAGTACTTC.

The chain is built from TRBV10-3 and TRBJ1-6, with 9 bases that match TRBD1. Germline trimming cut 3 bases from V and 8 bases from J; bases unmatched to any gene: 5. Looked up from germline, CDR1 is ENHRY and CDR2 is SYGVKD. CDR3 length equals 15 residues. CDR3 in DNA: TGTGCCATCAGTGACCTGGACAGGGGCGATTCACCCCTCCACTTT. The encoded protein is CAISDLDRGDSPLHF.

The chain combines TRBV28 with TRBJ2-3, with 7 bases that match TRBD2. J was trimmed by 2 bases and V by 7 bases; bases with no gene match: 6. This CDR3 has 14 residues. Germline values: CDR1 MDHEN, CDR2 SYDVKM. For the CDR3, the DNA is TGTGCCAGCACTTGGGGGGGGAACACAGATACGCAGTATTTT. Protein sequence: CASTWGGNTDTQYF.

The chain links TRBV4-1 to TRBJ2-1; D is uncertain. The germline CDR1 and CDR2 sequences are MGHRA and YSYEKL. V gave up 4 bases and J gave up 5 bases, with 18 bases separating them. The CDR3 covers 16 residues. The CDR3 DNA reads as TGCGCCAGCAGCCCGTTTAAAGAATCTCTAAACAATGAGCAGTTCTTC. Translated, it gives CASSPFKESLNNEQFF.

This clonotype showed up just a few times. J is TRBJ2-1 and V is TRBV20-1, with D perhaps matching TRBD2 (6 bases). This CDR3 has 14 amino acids. V lost 4 bases to trimming and J lost 9 bases, with 19 bases between them. The germline V gene has CDR1 DFQATT and CDR2 SNEGSKA (reference sequence). The CDR3 nucleotides are TGCAGTGCTACGGTAGCGGTCCCAAGAAGTGAGCAGTTCTTC. Encoded protein: CSATVAVPRSEQFF.

The chain uses TRBV29-1 and TRBJ2-7; 7 nucleotides align to TRBD1. Per germline, CDR1 SQVTM and CDR2 ANQGSEA. Trimming removed 2 bases from V and 2 bases from J; junction bases left unmatched: 3. CDR3 length: 13 amino acids. CDR3 DNA: TGCAGCGTTGAATCAGGGGGACCCTACGAGCAGTACTTC. This translates into CSVESGGPYEQYF.

The chain is built from TRBV5-1 and TRBJ2-7; TRBD1 matches at 9 bases. V was clipped by 4 bases and J by 6 bases; unmatched bases: 5. Germline assignment: CDR1 SGHRS and CDR2 YFSETQ. This CDR3 contains 13 residues. This CDR3 reads CASSPRQGGEQYF. DNA of the CDR3: TGCGCCAGCAGCCCTAGACAGGGGGGCGAGCAGTACTTC.

In its sample, this clonotype was seen a few times. The chain links TRBV28 to TRBJ2-7, with D uncertain. The CDR3 has 14 amino acids. Germline CDR1 is MDHEN and CDR2 is SYDVKM. Trimming stripped 5 bases from V and 3 bases from J, with 14 bases between. Written as DNA, the CDR3 is TGTGCCAGCAGTCCCACGCCCCGGCACTACGAGCAGTACTTC. Translated, it gives CASSPTPRHYEQYF.

This clonotype showed up just a few times. V usage is TRBV28 and J usage is TRBJ2-7; 7 nucleotides match TRBD1. Trimming cost V 6 bases and J 3 bases; bases outside gene matches: 8. Germline CDR1 and CDR2: MDHEN and SYDVKM. This CDR3 has 14 amino acids. The CDR3 protein is CASSLTGWRYEQYF. For the CDR3, the DNA is TGTGCCAGCAGCCTGACAGGGTGGCGCTACGAGCAGTACTTC.

In this sample, this clonotype turned up many times. The chain joins TRBV7-8 to TRBJ2-7; the D gene is possibly TRBD2 (7 bases). This CDR3 has 15 amino acids. CDR1 and CDR2 (germline): SGHVS, FQNEAQ. Trimming stripped 1 base from V and 2 bases from J, with 12 bases between. CDR3 coding DNA: TGTGCCAGCAGCTTAGAGGGGGGGGGGACCTACGAGCAGTACTTC. Its translation: CASSLEGGGTYEQYF.

This clonotype was counted between two and nine times. The chain is built from TRBV21-1 and TRBJ2-7; the D call of TRBD1 is as the table states it, not checked on the DNA. TRBV21-1 is classified as a pseudogene. The CDR3 is 17 amino acids. The CDR3 nucleotides read TGTGCCAGCAGCCTTCACCCGGGACGCCTCGTCTCCTACGAGCAGTACTTC. Protein sequence: CASSLHPGRLVSYEQYF.

The chain uses TRBV27 and TRBJ2-3; possible D gene TRBD1, 6 bases. V was pared by 7 bases and J by 6 bases, with 23 bases between. The V gene's germline CDR1 is MNHEY and CDR2 SMNVEV (reference sequence). CDR3 size: 16 residues. CDR3: CASMVLAGAFRDTQYF. CDR3 DNA sequence: TGTGCCAGCATGGTCTTGGCAGGGGCGTTTAGGGATACGCAGTATTTT.

V usage is TRBV29-1 and J usage is TRBJ1-1; D is uncertain. The V gene's germline CDR1 is SQVTM and CDR2 ANQGSEA. V lost 3 bases, J lost 4 bases, and 12 bases lay in between. The CDR3 sequence is 13 residues long. The chain's CDR3 is CSVESLEGTEAFF. In DNA, the CDR3 is TGCAGCGTTGAGTCCCTTGAGGGCACTGAAGCTTTCTTT.

The chain employs TRBV20-1 and TRBJ2-1; D gene ambiguous. V was clipped by 5 bases and J by 4 bases, with 6 bases between them. Germline CDR1 DFQATT, CDR2 SNEGSKA (reference sequence). The CDR3 totals 11 residues. The CDR3 reads CSAQNYNEQFF. DNA for the CDR3: TGCAGTGCTCAAAATTACAATGAGCAGTTCTTC.

In its sample, this clonotype was seen many times. The chain joins TRBV29-1 to TRBJ2-7, with D unresolved. Germline CDR1 reads SQVTM; CDR2 reads ANQGSEA. The CDR3 loop spans 12 amino acids. V was cut by 2 bases and J by 5 bases, with 10 bases left in between. This CDR3 is CSVEWGEDEQYF. As DNA, the CDR3 is TGCAGCGTTGAATGGGGTGAAGACGAGCAGTACTTC.

The rearrangement links TRBV7-2 to TRBJ1-2; 7 nucleotides line up with TRBD1. After removal of 5 bases from V and 4 bases from J, the junction contained 4 bases not matched to a gene. The CDR3 covers 13 residues. The germline gives CDR1 SGHTA, CDR2 FQGNSA. The CDR3 loop is CASSKDRLYGYTF. The CDR3 region has the DNA TGTGCCAGCAGCAAGGACAGGCTCTATGGCTACACCTTC.

The V call is TRBV12-3 or TRBV12-4, the J call TRBJ2-1; 8 bases fit TRBD1. The CDR3 extends over 15 amino acids. The ends lost 6 bases at V and 3 bases at J; junction bases unmatched: 7. CDR3 region: CASSPGTGIYNEQFF. CDR3 DNA: TGTGCCAGCAGCCCAGGGACAGGCATCTACAATGAGCAGTTCTTC.

The chain links TRBV5-1 to TRBJ2-1, with D possibly being TRBD1 (5 bases). This CDR3 has 16 amino acids. The V gene's germline CDR1 is SGHRS and CDR2 YFSETQ. The V end was cut by 1 base, the J end by 3 bases, with 14 bases between. The CDR3 DNA is TGCGCCAGCAGCTTGATGGGCTGGGGCTTCTACAATGAGCAGTTCTTC. Residues: CASSLMGWGFYNEQFF.

Note on this clonotype: The missing conserved phenylalanine or tryptophan at the end of this CDR3 makes a read error likely. The chain has TRBV7-2 and TRBJ1-5, with TRBD1 as a possible D gene (5 bases). The CDR3 spans 13 residues. CDR1 is SGHTA and CDR2 is FQGNSA in the germline V gene. V dropped 5 bases and J dropped 6 bases, with 11 bases sitting between them. CDR3 region: CASSQQDGQPQHC. For the CDR3, the DNA is TGTGCCAGCAGCCAACAGGACGGTCAGCCCCAGCATTGT.

This clonotype was seen only a few times. This rearrangement joins TRBV10-3 to TRBJ2-3, with 9 bases fitting TRBD2. The V gene's germline CDR1 is ENHRY and CDR2 SYGVKD. J was trimmed by 2 bases and V by 6 bases; bases with no gene match: 9. This CDR3 is built from 16 residues. The CDR3 region is CAISDLSGRATDTQYF. In DNA form, the CDR3 reads TGTGCCATCAGCGATCTTAGCGGGAGAGCCACAGATACGCAGTATTTT.

This clonotype appeared a few times. The genes are TRBV29-1 and TRBJ2-7; D might be TRBD1 (6 bases). The germline gives CDR1 SQVTM, CDR2 ANQGSEA. The V gene lost 5 bases and the J gene lost 0 bases, with 11 bases spanning the gap. The CDR3 is 13 amino acids. DNA of the CDR3: TGCAGCGTTACAGGGCTAAACTCCTACGAGCAGTACTTC. Amino acid sequence: CSVTGLNSYEQYF.

This chain links TRBV6-2 or TRBV6-3 with TRBJ2-1, with no clear D. This CDR3 contains 13 residues. In germline, CDR1 is MNHEY, CDR2 SVGEGT. Trimming took off 0 bases at V and 9 bases at J, with 9 bases between the two ends. The CDR3 sequence: CASSYSYNTEQFF. For the CDR3, the DNA is TGTGCCAGCAGTTACTCTTATAATACTGAGCAGTTCTTC.

This chain uses TRBV15 with TRBJ2-1, with 7 nucleotides matching TRBD1. Germline V lookup: CDR1 LNHNV, CDR2 YYDKDF (reference sequence). The CDR3 is 17 residues long. The V gene end was trimmed by 1 base and the J gene end by 8 bases; junction bases not matched to a gene: 14. The DNA for the CDR3 is TGTGCCACCAGCAGAGCCCGAGGGGGCGGAAGTTTCGATGAGCAGTTCTTC. Translated, it gives CATSRARGGGSFDEQFF.

V gene TRBV7-9 combines with J gene TRBJ2-1; TRBD1 matches 10 bases. This CDR3 has 17 residues. Unmatched junction bases numbered 7, after V lost 4 bases and J lost 1 base. Per the germline V gene, CDR1 is SEHNR and CDR2 is FQNEAQ (reference sequence). The CDR3: CASSSTTGGPSYNEQFF. Here the CDR3 DNA reads TGTGCCAGCAGCTCAACGACAGGGGGCCCTTCCTACAATGAGCAGTTCTTC.

The chain employs TRBV30 and TRBJ2-7; D gene uncertain. In germline, CDR1 is GTSNPN, CDR2 SVGIG (reference sequence). The CDR3 totals 12 residues. V lost 3 bases and J lost 0, with 6 bases in between. Here the CDR3 reads CAWRPLSYEQYF. CDR3 bases: TGTGCCTGGAGGCCGCTCTCCTACGAGCAGTACTTC. Complete variable domain (other parts from reference TRBV30 and TRBJ2-7): SQTIHQWPATLVQPVGSPLSLECTVEGTSNPNLYWYRQAAGRGLQLLFYSVGIGQISSEVPQNLSASRPQDRQFILSSKKLLLSDSGFYLCAWRPLSYEQYFGPGTRLTVT.